This T cell receptor beta chain stems from a study of OX40 agonist ivuxolimab in advanced cancers. Findings and caveats of the study: At 0.1 to 3.0 mg/kg, clonal expansion of CD4+ and CD8+ blood T cells had occurred by week 6.

Sequenced by immunoSEQ multiplex PCR; TCRdb stores in-frame clones only, minus some. The data contain about 45,000 clones, approximately 88% of them singletons. This CDR3 has 13 amino acids. The germline V gene has CDR1 SGDLS and CDR2 YYNGEE. Trimming left V 0 bases short and J 2 bases short, with 5 bases between. A note on this clone: What it binds is not known.

This receptor was taken from an adult with an advanced solid tumor such as melanoma, head and neck, liver or kidney cancer. Sequencing used CD4+ or CD8+ T cells sorted from blood, obtained in a trial of the OX40 agonist ivuxolimab. The rearrangement joins TRBV9 to TRBJ2-5; D uncertain. The CDR3 coding sequence is TGTGCCAGCAGCGTAGGCACTCAAGAGACCCAGTACTTC. Its protein is CASSVGTQETQYF.